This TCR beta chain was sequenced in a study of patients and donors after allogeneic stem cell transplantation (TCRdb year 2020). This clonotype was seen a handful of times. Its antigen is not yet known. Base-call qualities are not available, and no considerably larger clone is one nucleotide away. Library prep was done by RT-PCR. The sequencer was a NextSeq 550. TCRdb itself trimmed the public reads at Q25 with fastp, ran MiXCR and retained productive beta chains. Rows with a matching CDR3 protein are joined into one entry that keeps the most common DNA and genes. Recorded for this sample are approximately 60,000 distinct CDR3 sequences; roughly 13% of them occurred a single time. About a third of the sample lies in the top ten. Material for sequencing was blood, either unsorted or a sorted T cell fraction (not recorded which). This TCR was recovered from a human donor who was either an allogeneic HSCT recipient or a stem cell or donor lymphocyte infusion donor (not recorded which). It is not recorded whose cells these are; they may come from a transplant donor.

The DNA sequence is as follows: TGCAGTGCCGAAGCACCCGGGACTAGCTTTACCGGGGAGCTGTTTTTT. This encodes CSAEAPGTSFTGELFF. The sequence is built from TRBV20-1 and TRBJ2-2, with 9 junctional bases fitting TRBD2. Ends trimmed: V by 6 bases, J by 5 bases; bases unmatched to a gene: 13. The CDR3 numbers 16 residues from cysteine through phenylalanine. Only the CDR3 DNA is retained, 48 bases long and in frame from the first base. CDR1 DFQATT and CDR2 SNEGSKA were looked up in the germline V gene (reference sequence).